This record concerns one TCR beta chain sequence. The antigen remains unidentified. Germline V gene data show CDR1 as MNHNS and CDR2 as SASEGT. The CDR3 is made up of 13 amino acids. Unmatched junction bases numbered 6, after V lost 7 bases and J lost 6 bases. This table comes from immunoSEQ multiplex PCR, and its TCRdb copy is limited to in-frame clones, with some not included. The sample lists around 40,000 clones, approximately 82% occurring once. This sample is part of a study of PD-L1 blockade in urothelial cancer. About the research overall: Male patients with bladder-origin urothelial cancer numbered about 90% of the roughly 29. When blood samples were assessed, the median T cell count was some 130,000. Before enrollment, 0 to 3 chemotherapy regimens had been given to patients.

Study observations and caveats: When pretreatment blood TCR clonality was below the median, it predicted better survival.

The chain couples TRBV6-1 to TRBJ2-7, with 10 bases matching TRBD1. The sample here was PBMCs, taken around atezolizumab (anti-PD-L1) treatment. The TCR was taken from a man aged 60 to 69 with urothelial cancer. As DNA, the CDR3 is TGTGCCAGCACCACCGGGACAGGGGCCGAGCAGTACTTC. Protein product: CASTTGTGAEQYF.